These 3 T cell receptor beta chains were sequenced from one sample in a study of neurological immune-mediated disorders. TCRdb ran MiXCR on the 5' RACE reads and lists one entry per CDR3 protein. The sample shows more than 10,000 distinct CDR3 sequences, 20% to 25% of them seen only once. Sample: CD8+ T cells from blood. The receptors originated from a middle-aged woman with multiple sclerosis.

This clonotype is categorized as medium-sized (0.01 to 0.1%). The chain is built from TRBV4-2 and TRBJ1-4; the D gene is possibly TRBD1 (5 bases). V lost 1 base and J 3 bases, leaving 9 bases between the germline ends. This CDR3 comprises 15 residues. From germline, CDR1 is LGHNA and CDR2 YNFKEQ. The CDR3 spells CASSQGGSPNEKLFF. CDR3 coding DNA: TGTGCCAGCAGCCAAGGGGGGAGTCCTAATGAAAAACTGTTTTTT.

This clonotype appeared many times. This chain links TRBV11-2 with TRBJ1-1; D perhaps matches TRBD1 (5 bases). Between the trimmed V and J ends, which lost 5 bases and 5 bases, there was a span of 18 bases. The CDR3 has 15 amino acids. CDR1 is SGHAT and CDR2 is FQNNGV in the germline V gene. In nucleotides, the CDR3 is TGTGCCAGCAGCCACTGGCAGGGTGGGGAAACTGAAGCTTTCTTT. Its translation: CASSHWQGGETEAFF. Combining the CDR3 with reference TRBV11-2 and TRBJ1-1 gives the whole variable domain EAGVAQSPRYKIIEKRQSVAFWCNPISGHATLYWYQQILGQGPKLLIQFQNNGVVDDSQLPKDRFSAERLKGVDSTLKIQPAKLEDSAVYLCASSHWQGGETEAFFGQGTRLTVV.

Notes on this clonotype: A much larger clone lies one base from this, so it may be a read error. The CDR3 loop reads CASSTNGQTNYGYTF. In DNA, the CDR3 is TGTGCCAGCAGCACCAATGGACAGACTAACTATGGCTACACCTTC. This chain joins TRBV7-9 and TRBJ1-2; tentative D call: TRBD1 (6 bases). CDR3 length equals 15 residues. Trimming shortened V by 5 bases and J by 0 bases, and 13 bases separated the two germline ends. The germline gives CDR1 SEHNR, CDR2 FQNEAQ (reference sequence).